This is a list of T cell receptor beta chains from one sample in a study of CD8 T cells in ankylosing spondylitis. TCRdb redid the calling of the 5' RACE reads with MiXCR, one entry per CDR3 protein. The sample shows about 150,000 distinct CDR3 sequences, 6% to 8.5% of them seen only once. Specimen: blood, either unsorted or a sorted T cell fraction (not recorded which). The receptors shown here come from a female donor with ankylosing spondylitis or in good health (not recorded which). Each CDR3 is given with its conserved first and last residue. The order of the fields is J gene, V gene, clone size, CDR3 length, D gene, CDR3 DNA, CDR3 protein. The D gene is left open where the match is weak. Expanded clones get a size class; other rows say once, few or many, or leave the size out.

TRBJ1-2	TRBV28	many	13	TRBD1	TGTGCCAGCAGTCCCGACAGGGAATACGGCTACACCTTC	CASSPDREYGYTF
TRBJ1-6	TRBV2	many	17	TRBD1	TGTGCCAGCAGCCCCATACCGACAGGGAGAGCCAATTCACCCCTCCACTTT	CASSPIPTGRANSPLHF
TRBJ2-1	TRBV5-4	many	15	TRBD2	TGTGCCAGCAGCTTATCTAGCGGGGCGTACAATGAGCAGTTCTTC	CASSLSSGAYNEQFF
TRBJ1-1	TRBV25-1	-	16	-	TGTGCCAGCAGTGAAGTTGGAGGGGTGGGGAGAACTGAAGCTTTCTTT	CASSEVGGVGRTEAFF
TRBJ1-1	TRBV20-1	many	16	TRBD1	TGCAGTGCGAGGCCGGGACAGGGGGTCGGTGGCACTGAAGCTTTCTTT	CSARPGQGVGGTEAFF
TRBJ1-2	TRBV7-3	many	15	-	TGTGCCAGCAGCTTAACGGGCAGGGAAGGGTATGGCTACACCTTC	CASSLTGREGYGYTF
TRBJ2-6	TRBV11-1	few	18	TRBD1	TGTGCCAGCAGCCCCGAAGTGGGGACAGGGTCTGGGGCCAACGTCCTGACTTTC	CASSPEVGTGSGANVLTF
TRBJ2-2	TRBV7-2	many	15	TRBD2	TGTGCCAGCAGCTTTAGCGGGGGGGCCCCCGGGGAGCTGTTTTTT	CASSFSGGAPGELFF
TRBJ1-2	TRBV7-2	many	13	-	TGTGCCAGCAGCTCCCGTGAAGAAGCTGGCTACACCTTC	CASSSREEAGYTF
TRBJ1-5	TRBV20-1	many	12	TRBD1	TGCAGTGCGGGGACAGGGCGTCAGCCCCAGCATTTT	CSAGTGRQPQHF
TRBJ1-2	TRBV12-3/TRBV12-4	many	14	-	TGTGCCAGCAGTTTAGTCCTAGGGAGTCATGGCTACACCTTC	CASSLVLGSHGYTF
TRBJ1-6	TRBV7-2	many	13	TRBD1	TGTGCCAGCAGCTCAGGGGGCTTGTCACCCCTCCACTTT	CASSSGGLSPLHF
TRBJ1-1	TRBV20-1	many	14	-	TGCAGTGCTAGAGATGAGGGACGACACACTGAAGCTTTCTTT	CSARDEGRHTEAFF
TRBJ1-5	TRBV3-1	many	14	TRBD1	TGTGCCAGCAGCAACAGGGGGAGCAATCAGCCCCAGCATTTT	CASSNRGSNQPQHF
TRBJ1-3	TRBV20-1	many	12	-	TGCAGTGCTAGCACGGCCGGAAACACCATATATTTT	CSASTAGNTIYF
TRBJ1-5	TRBV5-1	many	12	-	TGCGCCAGCAGCTTGGATGGTCAGCCCCAGCATTTT	CASSLDGQPQHF
TRBJ2-4	TRBV10-3	many	15	TRBD2	TGTGCCACCTACGACCAAACTAGCGCGAAAAACATTCAGTACTTC	CATYDQTSAKNIQYF
TRBJ1-2	TRBV4-1	many	17	TRBD1	TGCGCCAGCAGCCAAGATCGGACAGGGCGATTTAACTATGGCTACACCTTC	CASSQDRTGRFNYGYTF
TRBJ2-2	TRBV20-1	many	13	-	TGCAGTGCTAGAGAAACAGGAGCCGGGGAGCTGTTTTTT	CSARETGAGELFF
TRBJ1-6	TRBV12-3/TRBV12-4	many	15	-	TGTGCCAGCAGTCCCGCCGGGGGCTCTAATTCACCCCTCCACTTT	CASSPAGGSNSPLHF
TRBJ1-1	TRBV19	-	16	TRBD1	TGTGCCAGTAGTAGGGGACAGGGGGAGCCGGGCACTGAAGCTTTCTTT	CASSRGQGEPGTEAFF
TRBJ2-1	TRBV28	many	15	-	TGTGCCAGCGGAGAGCGGGTGCAAGGTATTGATGAGCAGTTCTTC	CASGERVQGIDEQFF
TRBJ2-5	TRBV29-1	many	13	-	TGCAGCGTTGATCTGCGGGTCCAAGAGACCCAGTACTTC	CSVDLRVQETQYF
TRBJ2-1	TRBV2	many	15	TRBD2	TGTGCCAGCAGCGTAACTAGCGGGGGTCCGCATGAGCAGTTCTTC	CASSVTSGGPHEQFF
TRBJ1-1	TRBV29-1	many	10	TRBD1	TGCAGCGTCTGGGACAGCGAAGCTTTCTTT	CSVWDSEAFF
TRBJ1-2	TRBV6-5	many	14	TRBD1	TGTGCCAGCAGTTACTCGAGACAGGGAGTTGGCTACACCTTC	CASSYSRQGVGYTF
TRBJ1-4	TRBV21-1	few	15	-	TGTGCCAGCAGCAAACGGCAGGGGGCTCATGAAAAACTGTTTTTT	CASSKRQGAHEKLFF
TRBJ2-7	TRBV4-2	many	16	TRBD2	TGTGCCAGCAGCCAAGAAGGAACCGGGACTAGCTACGAGCAGTACTTC	CASSQEGTGTSYEQYF
TRBJ2-1	TRBV9	many	15	TRBD2	TGTGCCAGCAGCGTAGCGGGGGGACCAAACAATGAGCAGTTCTTC	CASSVAGGPNNEQFF
TRBJ2-2	TRBV5-1	many	15	-	TGCGCCAGCAGCTTGGGACAGGGAGGTACCGGGGAGCTGTTTTTT	CASSLGQGGTGELFF
TRBJ2-7	TRBV5-1	many	15	-	TGCGCCAGCAGCTTGACGGGGGGCGCTTTCTACGAGCAGTACTTC	CASSLTGGAFYEQYF
TRBJ2-1	TRBV5-1	many	15	TRBD2	TGCGCCAGCAGCTTGGCGGGCGGGGGGGACGATGAGCAGTTCTTC	CASSLAGGGDDEQFF
TRBJ2-1	TRBV4-3	few	16	-	TGCGCCAGCAGCCCCCTCCCGGGGAGCTCCTACAATGAGCAGTTCTTC	CASSPLPGSSYNEQFF
TRBJ1-1	TRBV29-1	many	13	-	TGCAGCGTTCGCAGGGCCCTTACCACTGAAGCTTTCTTT	CSVRRALTTEAFF
TRBJ2-7	TRBV7-2	many	15	-	TGTGCCAGCAGCTTAGCGCCGGGGATTCGCTACGAGCAGTACTTC	CASSLAPGIRYEQYF
TRBJ2-5	TRBV2	many	13	-	TGTGCCAGCAGTGTCACTAGCAAAGAGACCCAGTACTTC	CASSVTSKETQYF
TRBJ2-1	TRBV9	many	15	-	TGTGCCAGCAGCGTAGTTGGGGGGCCCGGGGATGAGCAGTTCTTC	CASSVVGGPGDEQFF
TRBJ1-6	TRBV10-3	many	16	-	TGTGCCATCAGTGAGTCCGTGTCTGGCTATAATTCACCCCTCCACTTT	CAISESVSGYNSPLHF
TRBJ1-1	TRBV5-4	-	13	-	TGTGCCAGCGGCCCCCGGGTTAACACTGAAGCTTTCTTT	CASGPRVNTEAFF
TRBJ1-1	TRBV6-5	many	14	-	TGTGCCAGCAGTTACTCTCCAGGGAACACTGAAGCTTTCTTT	CASSYSPGNTEAFF
TRBJ1-4	TRBV25-1	many	13	TRBD1	TGTGCCAGCCGGGGACAGGGAGTTGAAAAACTGTTTTTT	CASRGQGVEKLFF
TRBJ2-7	TRBV13	many	14	-	TGTGCCAGCAGCGCCGGGACTTTTGGATCCGAGCAGTACTTC	CASSAGTFGSEQYF
TRBJ2-1	TRBV29-1	many	13	-	TGCAGCGTTGATGCAACGGGCAACAATGAGCAGTTCTTC	CSVDATGNNEQFF
TRBJ1-1	TRBV7-2	many	15	-	TGTGCCAGCAGCTTAAACGCGGTCAGAAACACTGAAGCTTTCTTT	CASSLNAVRNTEAFF
TRBJ2-2	TRBV2	few	13	TRBD1	TGTGCCAGCAAGGGACAGACCACCGGGGAGCTGTTTTTT	CASKGQTTGELFF
TRBJ2-3	TRBV6-2/TRBV6-3	-	15	TRBD2	TGTGCCAGCAGTTACTCGAGCGGGGGGGCGTTTACGCAGTATTTT	CASSYSSGGAFTQYF
TRBJ2-7	TRBV7-6	many	15	TRBD2	TGTGCCAGCAGCTTAGGTGGCGGGGGGACCTACGAGCAGTACTTC	CASSLGGGGTYEQYF
TRBJ2-5	TRBV5-1	-	14	TRBD2	TGCGCCAGCAGCCCTAGGACTAGTACAGAGACCCAGTACTTC	CASSPRTSTETQYF
TRBJ2-3	TRBV28	many	14	TRBD2	TGTGCCAGCCGGGCGTGGGGGGGGACAGATACGCAGTATTTT	CASRAWGGTDTQYF
TRBJ2-1	TRBV3-1	many	12	-	TGTGCCAGCAGAAACAGGTTCAATGAGCAGTTCTTC	CASRNRFNEQFF
TRBJ1-5	TRBV12-3/TRBV12-4	many	15	-	TGTGCCAGCAGGAGAAGTGGGGGGCTGGTTCAGCCCCAGCATTTT	CASRRSGGLVQPQHF